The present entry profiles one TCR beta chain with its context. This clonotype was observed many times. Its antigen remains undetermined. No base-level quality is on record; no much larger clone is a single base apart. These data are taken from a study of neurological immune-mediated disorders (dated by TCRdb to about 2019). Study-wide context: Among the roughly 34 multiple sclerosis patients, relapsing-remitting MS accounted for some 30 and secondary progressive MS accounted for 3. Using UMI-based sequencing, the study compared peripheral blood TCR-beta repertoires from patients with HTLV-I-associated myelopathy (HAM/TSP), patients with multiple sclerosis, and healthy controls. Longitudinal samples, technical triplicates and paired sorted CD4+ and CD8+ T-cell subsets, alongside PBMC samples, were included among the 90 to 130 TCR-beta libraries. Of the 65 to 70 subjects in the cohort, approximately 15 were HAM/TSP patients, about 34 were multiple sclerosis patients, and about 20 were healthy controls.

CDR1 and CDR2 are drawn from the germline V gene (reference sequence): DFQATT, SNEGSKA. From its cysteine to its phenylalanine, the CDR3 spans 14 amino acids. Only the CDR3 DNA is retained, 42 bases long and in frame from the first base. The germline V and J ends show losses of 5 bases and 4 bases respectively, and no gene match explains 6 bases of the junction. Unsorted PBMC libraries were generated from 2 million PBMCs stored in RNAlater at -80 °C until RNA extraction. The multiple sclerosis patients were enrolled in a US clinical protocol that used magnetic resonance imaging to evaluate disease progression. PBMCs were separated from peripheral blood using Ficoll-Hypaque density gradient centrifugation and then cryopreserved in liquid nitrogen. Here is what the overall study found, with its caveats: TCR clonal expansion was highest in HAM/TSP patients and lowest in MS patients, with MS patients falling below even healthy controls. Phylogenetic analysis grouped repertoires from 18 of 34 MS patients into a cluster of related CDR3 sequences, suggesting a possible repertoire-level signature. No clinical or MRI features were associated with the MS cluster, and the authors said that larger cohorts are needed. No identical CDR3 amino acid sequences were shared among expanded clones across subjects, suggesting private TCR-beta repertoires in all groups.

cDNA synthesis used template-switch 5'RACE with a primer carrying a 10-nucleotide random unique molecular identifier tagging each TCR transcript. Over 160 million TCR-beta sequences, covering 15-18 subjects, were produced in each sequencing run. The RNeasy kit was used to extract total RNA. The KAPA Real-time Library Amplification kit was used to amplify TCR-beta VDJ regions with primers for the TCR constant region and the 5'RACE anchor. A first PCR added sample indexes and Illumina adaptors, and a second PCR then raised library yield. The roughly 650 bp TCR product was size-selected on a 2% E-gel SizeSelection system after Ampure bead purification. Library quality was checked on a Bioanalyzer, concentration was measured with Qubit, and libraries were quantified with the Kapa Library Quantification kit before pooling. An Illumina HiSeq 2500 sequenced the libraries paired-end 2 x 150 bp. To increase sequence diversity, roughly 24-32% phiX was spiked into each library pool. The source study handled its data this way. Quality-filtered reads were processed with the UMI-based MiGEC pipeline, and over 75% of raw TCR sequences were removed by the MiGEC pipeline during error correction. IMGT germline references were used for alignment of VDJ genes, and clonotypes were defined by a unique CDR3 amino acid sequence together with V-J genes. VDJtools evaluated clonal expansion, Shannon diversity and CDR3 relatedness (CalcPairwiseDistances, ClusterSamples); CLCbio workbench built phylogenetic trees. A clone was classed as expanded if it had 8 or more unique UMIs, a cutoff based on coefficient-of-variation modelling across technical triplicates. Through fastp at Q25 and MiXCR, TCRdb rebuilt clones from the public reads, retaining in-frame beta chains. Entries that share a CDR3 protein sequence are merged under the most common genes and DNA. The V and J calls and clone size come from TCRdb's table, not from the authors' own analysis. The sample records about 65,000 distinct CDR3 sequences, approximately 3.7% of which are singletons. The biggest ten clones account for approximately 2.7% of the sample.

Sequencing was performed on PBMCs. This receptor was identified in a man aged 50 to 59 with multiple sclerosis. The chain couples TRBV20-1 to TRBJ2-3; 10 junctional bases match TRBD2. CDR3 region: CSAPRSGGADTQYF. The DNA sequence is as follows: TGCAGTGCTCCCCGGAGCGGGGGGGCAGATACGCAGTATTTT.